This TCR beta chain came from a study of blood T cell repertoires in COVID-19. Study-wide background: Sites across the United States, Italy and Spain contributed samples from acute and convalescent COVID-19.

V was clipped by 2 bases and J by 2 bases, with 13 bases between them. Germline CDR1 reads LGHDT; CDR2 reads YNNKEL (reference sequence). The CDR3 is made up of 15 amino acids. Data came from immunoSEQ multiplex PCR; TCRdb stores just in-frame clones and leaves some out. The sample carries 85,000 to 100,000 clones, about 82% recorded once. V is TRBV3-1 (or the pseudogene TRBV3-2) and J is TRBJ2-7, with a tentative D call TRBD2 (5 bases). The sample comprised peripheral blood. The sequence derives from a woman aged 55-70 years in a cohort sampled during active or convalescent COVID-19. The CDR3 sequence is CASSQWGVTAYEQYF. The CDR3 DNA reads as TGTGCCAGCAGCCAATGGGGAGTAACTGCCTACGAGCAGTACTTC.